The 4 T cell receptor beta chains presented below share a single source sample, sequenced in a study of cytomegalovirus exposure and HLA in healthy donors. Amplification used 60 Vbeta primers and 13 Jbeta primers. Using immunoSEQ multiplex PCR, the repertoire was profiled, and TCRdb retains in-frame clones only, with some absent. The data hold under 200,000 clones, with around 75% observed a single time. Sequenced: PBMCs. The receptors shown here come from a woman in her twenties or thirties in good health and CMV-seronegative.

V and J are TRBV18 and TRBJ2-5; 11 nucleotides align to TRBD1. Germline V CDR1 and CDR2: KGHSH, LQKENI. The CDR3 runs to 14 residues. The V segment lost 3 bases and the J segment 4 bases; nucleotides outside the gene matches: 1. The DNA for the CDR3 is TGTGCCAGCTCACCGGGACAGGGGGGAGAGACCCAGTACTTC. This encodes CASSPGQGGETQYF.

The rearrangement links TRBV7-9 to TRBJ2-7, with 7 nucleotides matching TRBD1. Germline V gives CDR1 SEHNR, CDR2 FQNEAQ (reference sequence). CDR3 length: 15 amino acids. The junction had 9 bases not matched to a gene; V was cut back by 4 bases and J by 3 bases. In DNA form, the CDR3 reads TGTGCCAGCAGCTCCGAGACAGGGATTGTCTACGAGCAGTACTTC. Translating gives CASSSETGIVYEQYF.

V gene TRBV7-2 combines with J gene TRBJ2-7; D is ambiguous. Germline V gene data show CDR1 as SGHTA and CDR2 as FQGNSA. The CDR3 loop spans 14 amino acids. V gave up 3 bases and J gave up 2 bases, with 11 bases separating them. CDR3 bases: TGTGCCAGCAGCTTGGCGACTCCCACCTACGAGCAGTACTTC. It is translated as CASSLATPTYEQYF. Supplemented by reference TRBV7-2 and TRBJ2-7, the full variable domain reads GAGVSQSPSNKVTEKGKDVELRCDPISGHTALYWYRQSLGQGLEFLIYFQGNSAPDKSGLPSDRFSAERTGGSVSTLTIQRTQQEDSAVYLCASSLATPTYEQYFGPGTRLTVT.

This clone was observed a single time. The chain couples TRBV21-1 to TRBJ2-2; TRBD2 is taken as the D call from the table, unchecked against the DNA. TRBV21-1 is tagged as a pseudogene. The CDR3 covers 15 residues. The CDR3 nucleotides read TGTGCCAGCAACACTAGCGGAAAAGACACCGGGGAGCTGTTTTTT. Its protein product is CASNTSGKDTGELFF.